The 8 T cell receptor beta chains below come from one sample, sequenced in a study of shared clonotypes between healthy human individuals. Sequencing used immunoSEQ multiplex PCR; TCRdb keeps in-frame clones, though not all of them. In the table there are fewer than 600,000 clones, 60% to 85% of which are singletons. The sequenced material came from PBMCs. The receptors stem from a woman in her thirties or forties in good health. Some clones in this sample may be carry-over from other donors' samples.

The chain links TRBV9 to TRBJ2-3, with 7 nucleotides matching TRBD1. V lost 4 bases, J lost 1 base, and 6 bases stayed unmatched. Germline CDR1 reads SGDLS; CDR2 reads YYNGEE. The CDR3 loop spans 15 amino acids. The CDR3 loop is CASSPRDRRTDTQYF. CDR3 bases: TGTGCCAGCAGCCCCCGGGACAGACGCACAGATACGCAGTATTTT.

This chain links TRBV18 with TRBJ1-5, with D unresolved. Trimming shortened V by 3 bases and J by 3 bases, and 9 bases separated the two germline ends. CDR1 and CDR2 (germline): KGHSH, LQKENI. This CDR3 has 14 amino acids. Written as DNA, the CDR3 is TGTGCCAGCTCACCGGAGCAATTCAATCAGCCCCAGCATTTT. This translates into CASSPEQFNQPQHF.

CDR3 region: CASSIHPGNTIYF. In DNA, the CDR3 is TGTGCCAGTAGTATTCATCCGGGAAACACCATATATTTT. This rearrangement joins TRBV19 to TRBJ1-3; D remains ambiguous. Germline V gives CDR1 LNHDA, CDR2 SQIVND (reference sequence). Deletions cut 3 bases from V and 4 bases from J, with 7 bases between. This CDR3 comprises 13 residues. Supplemented by reference TRBV19 and TRBJ1-3, the full variable domain reads DGGITQSPKYLFRKEGQNVTLSCEQNLNHDAMYWYRQDPGQGLRLIYYSQIVNDFQKGDIAEGYSVSREKKESFPLTVTSAQKNPTAFYLCASSIHPGNTIYFGEGSWLTVV.

This clone occurred a few times. The chain employs TRBV7-2 and TRBJ1-2; TRBD1 aligns across 11 bases. The V and J ends lost 1 base and 10 bases, in that order; junction bases with no gene match: 5. Germline-derived CDR1 and CDR2 are SGHTA and FQGNSA. This CDR3 comprises 14 residues. The CDR3 spells CASSLGGQGAVYTF. In DNA, the CDR3 is TGTGCCAGCAGCTTAGGAGGACAGGGGGCGGTCTACACCTTC. Variable domain in full (rest from reference TRBV7-2 and TRBJ1-2): GAGVSQSPSNKVTEKGKDVELRCDPISGHTALYWYRQSLGQGLEFLIYFQGNSAPDKSGLPSDRFSAERTGGSVSTLTIQRTQQEDSAVYLCASSLGGQGAVYTFGSGTRLTVV.

The rearrangement uses TRBV5-5 and TRBJ2-7, with D possibly being TRBD1 (6 bases). Trimming left V 5 bases short and J 5 bases short, with 11 bases between. CDR3 length: 12 amino acids. CDR1 is SGHKS, CDR2 YYEKEE, per germline (reference sequence). In DNA, the CDR3 is TGTGCCAGCAGGATTTACAGGGACGAGCAGTACTTC. Encoded protein: CASRIYRDEQYF. Combining the CDR3 with reference TRBV5-5 and TRBJ2-7 gives the whole variable domain DAGVTQSPTHLIKTRGQQVTLRCSPISGHKSVSWYQQVLGQGPQFIFQYYEKEERGRGNFPDRFSARQFPNYSSELNVNALLLGDSALYLCASRIYRDEQYFGPGTRLTVT.

This clone was recorded only once. This chain joins TRBV10-2 and TRBJ2-1; D is unresolved. The CDR3 is made up of 13 amino acids. Germline-derived CDR1 and CDR2 are WSHSY and SAAADI. The ends were cut back, 6 bases at V and 0 bases at J, with 6 bases in the middle. The CDR3 nucleotides are TGCGCCAGCAGGGAGAGCTCCTACAATGAGCAGTTCTTC. Encoded protein: CASRESSYNEQFF.

The chain couples TRBV19 to TRBJ1-1, with a tentative D call TRBD1 (5 bases). The CDR3 has 14 residues. Trimming left V 7 bases short and J 8 bases short, with 20 bases between. Germline assignment: CDR1 LNHDA and CDR2 SQIVND (reference sequence). Here the CDR3 reads CASNSWGEAREAFF. The DNA of the CDR3 is TGTGCCAGTAACTCCTGGGGGGAGGCAAGAGAAGCTTTCTTT.

The chain has TRBV5-1 and TRBJ1-5; 11 bases line up with TRBD1. The CDR3 loop spans 18 amino acids. V lost 4 bases and J lost 3; bases outside the gene matches: 12. Looked up from germline, CDR1 is SGHRS and CDR2 is YFSETQ. The CDR3 spells CASSPFTGTGGPNQPQHF. CDR3 DNA sequence: TGCGCCAGCAGCCCGTTTACCGGGACAGGGGGTCCCAATCAGCCCCAGCATTTT.